Listed here are 5 T cell receptor beta chains from one sample, sequenced in a study of early stage breast cancer tumors. This table comes from immunoSEQ multiplex PCR, and its TCRdb copy is limited to in-frame clones, with some not included. The table shows around 51,000 clones, with about three quarters occurring only once. What was sequenced was blood. The receptors were sampled from a person in their forties with breast cancer.

This chain connects TRBV15 to TRBJ1-2, with unresolved D. The CDR3 runs 13 residues. Germline V gives CDR1 LNHNV, CDR2 YYDKDF (reference sequence). V lost 1 base and J 5 bases, leaving 8 bases between the germline ends. CDR3 protein: CATSRGTEYGYTF. CDR3 nucleotides: TGTGCCACCAGCAGAGGTACGGAATATGGCTACACCTTC.

The V call is TRBV2, the J call TRBJ2-7; D gene unclear. The CDR3 contains 14 residues. The germline V and J ends were trimmed by 8 bases and 4 bases, with 18 bases remaining between them. Germline V gives CDR1 SNHLY, CDR2 FYNNEI. Here the CDR3 DNA reads TGTGCCAGCTGGGCGCGGACGACCGAATACGAGCAGTACTTC. Residues: CASWARTTEYEQYF. Full variable domain (outside the CDR3, taken from reference TRBV2 and TRBJ2-7): EPEVTQTPSHQVTQMGQEVILRCVPISNHLYFYWYRQILGQKVEFLVSFYNNEISEKSEIFDDQFSVERPDGSNFTLKIRSTKLEDSAMYFCASWARTTEYEQYFGPGTRLTVT.

The chain uses TRBV11-2 and TRBJ1-5; 7 nucleotides align to TRBD1. V shed 2 bases and J 9 bases; nucleotides not matched to a gene: 1. The CDR3 has 12 amino acids. Germline V gene sequence: CDR1 SGHAT, CDR2 FQNNGV. The CDR3 nucleotides read TGTGCCAGCAGCTTAAACAGGGGGCCCCAGCATTTT. Residues: CASSLNRGPQHF.

This clone was seen a few times. The CDR3 bases are TGTGCCAGCAGTTACACCCTGGACAGAGGAGATGGCTACACCTTC. Translating it yields CASSYTLDRGDGYTF. The rearrangement uses TRBV6-6 and TRBJ1-2; perhaps TRBD1 as D (6 bases). Germline values: CDR1 MNHNY, CDR2 SVGAGI (reference sequence). V lost 2 bases and J lost 6, with 16 bases in between. CDR3 size: 15 residues.

V and J are TRBV5-1 and TRBJ1-1; 7 bases line up with TRBD1. Per the germline V gene, CDR1 is SGHRS and CDR2 is YFSETQ. The CDR3 covers 14 residues. The V and J ends lost 4 bases and 2 bases, in that order; junction bases with no gene match: 5. The CDR3 nucleotides read TGCGCCAGCAGCACAGGGGCCGGAAACACTGAAGCTTTCTTT. Its translation: CASSTGAGNTEAFF. Filled out from reference TRBV5-1 and TRBJ1-1, the complete variable domain reads KAGVTQTPRYLIKTRGQQVTLSCSPISGHRSVSWYQQTPGQGLQFLFEYFSETQRNKGNFPGRFSGRQFSNSRSEMNVSTLELGDSALYLCASSTGAGNTEAFFGQGTRLTVV.